This T cell receptor beta chain came from a study of naive and memory T cell subsets. The study's findings and limits: Clonotypes here are unpaired alpha or beta chain sequences. From naive to CM, EM and EMRA, diversity decreased and Gini increased.

Germline-derived CDR1 and CDR2 are LGHDT and YNNKEL (reference sequence). The CDR3 spans 17 residues. V shed 1 base, J shed 8 bases, and the junction held 5 bases outside the gene matches. The beta constant-region primer was an equimolar mix of two oligonucleotides covering TRBC1 and TRBC2. Nested alpha and beta constant-region primers with the SP2 primer drove four PCR rounds on ligated cDNA. Via MiXCR, TCRdb re-called the UMI-ligation and nested PCR reads, giving one row per CDR3 protein. There are roughly 8,000 distinct CDR3 sequences in the sample; 25% to 35% occur only once, and around 59% lies in the top ten. This clonotype was seen a few times. No antigen is known for it. After the first PCR, alpha and beta chain libraries were processed separately. Sorting gates: effector memory CD45RA-CD27-, EMRA CD45RA+CD27-.

This sequence joins TRBV3-1 and TRBJ2-1, with 16 nucleotides matching TRBD2. This TCR was recovered from a human donor in good health. The sample taken for sequencing was CD8+ TEMRA cells from blood. Sample subset: effector memory re-expressing CD45RA, CD45RA+ CD27-. The CDR3 loop is CASSQAGLAGGRDEQFF. The CDR3 region has the DNA TGTGCCAGCAGCCAAGCGGGACTAGCGGGAGGGCGGGATGAGCAGTTCTTC.